These 23 T cell receptor beta chains originate from one sample sequenced in a study of blood T cell repertoires in COVID-19. The protocol was immunoSEQ multiplex PCR, while the TCRdb copy is restricted to in-frame clones and leaves out a portion. The sample holds 97,000 or so clones; about four fifths are singletons and the top ten take just under 4.5%. Sequenced sample: peripheral blood. These receptors all stem from a human donor in a cohort sampled during active COVID-19.

The chain links TRBV5-6 to TRBJ2-5, with TRBD2 identical over 7 bases. The CDR3 is made up of 13 amino acids. V lost 2 bases and J lost 4; bases outside the gene matches: 2. The germline gives CDR1 SGHDT, CDR2 YYEEEE. As DNA, the CDR3 is TGTGCCAGCAGCTTCGAGCGGGGAGAGACCCAGTACTTC. Translating it yields CASSFERGETQYF.

J is TRBJ2-7 and V is TRBV13, with 11 bases fitting TRBD1. Germline V CDR1 and CDR2: PRHDT, FYEKMQ (reference sequence). V shed 5 bases, J shed 7 bases, and the junction held 10 bases outside the gene matches. The CDR3 loop spans 15 amino acids. The CDR3 coding sequence is TGTGCCAGCAGCCAGCCGGGACAGGGGGTTTATGAGCAGTACTTC. Its protein product is CASSQPGQGVYEQYF.

The chain combines TRBV3-1 (or the pseudogene TRBV3-2) with TRBJ1-1; 8 positions match TRBD1. The CDR3 sequence is 14 residues long. Germline CDR1 is LGHDT and CDR2 is YNNKEL (reference sequence). Trimming removed 4 bases from V and 4 bases from J; junction bases left unmatched: 5. CDR3 sequence: CASSLGQGSTEAFF. CDR3 sequence (DNA): TGTGCCAGCAGCCTTGGACAGGGCTCCACTGAAGCTTTCTTT.

The chain recombines TRBV6-5 with TRBJ1-2; TRBD1 is a possible D gene (5 bases). In germline, CDR1 is MNHEY, CDR2 SVGAGI. V lost 0 bases to trimming and J lost 4 bases, with 15 bases between them. CDR3 length equals 16 residues. CDR3 sequence (DNA): TGTGCCAGCAGTTACTCGTCGGCAGGGTTAGGCTATGGCTACACCTTC. This codes for CASSYSSAGLGYGYTF.

V usage is TRBV3-1 (or the pseudogene TRBV3-2) and J usage is TRBJ2-4, with TRBD2 as a possible D gene (5 bases). The CDR3 has 13 residues. V gave up 1 base and J gave up 7 bases, with 8 bases separating them. Germline CDR1 is LGHDT and CDR2 is YNNKEL (reference sequence). In nucleotides, the CDR3 is TGTGCCAGCAGCCAAGCTCCGGGGAACATTCAGTACTTC. It encodes CASSQAPGNIQYF.

The chain uses TRBV14 and TRBJ2-5; no clear D gene. Looked up from germline, CDR1 is SGHDN and CDR2 is FVKESK. V gave up 0 bases and J gave up 1 base, with 9 bases separating them. The CDR3 is 15 amino acids. The CDR3 nucleotides are TGTGCCAGCAGCCAAGAAAAAGAGGTCCAAGAGACCCAGTACTTC. It codes for CASSQEKEVQETQYF. Variable domain in full (rest from reference TRBV14 and TRBJ2-5): EAGVTQFPSHSVIEKGQTVTLRCDPISGHDNLYWYRRVMGKEIKFLLHFVKESKQDESGMPNNRFLAERTGGTYSTLKVQPAELEDSGVYFCASSQEKEVQETQYFGPGTRLLVL.

This clone showed up just once. The chain joins TRBV6-1 to TRBJ1-6; 11 bases match TRBD1. Germline V lookup: CDR1 MNHNS, CDR2 SASEGT. J lost 9 bases, V lost 4 bases, and 8 bases had no gene match. The CDR3 extends over 16 amino acids. Here the CDR3 reads CASSGSLGTGGSPLHF. CDR3 bases: TGTGCCAGCAGTGGCTCTTTAGGGACAGGGGGTTCACCCCTCCACTTT.

This rearrangement joins TRBV11-3 to TRBJ1-1; D might be TRBD1 (5 bases). Germline V gene lookup returns CDR1 SGHNT and CDR2 YENEEA. The V and J ends lost 3 bases and 1 base respectively, with 6 bases between them. The CDR3 is 13 amino acids. CDR3 region: CASSLGGNTEAFF. The CDR3 nucleotides read TGTGCCAGCAGCTTGGGGGGGAACACTGAAGCTTTCTTT.

The V call is TRBV19, the J call TRBJ1-1; 7 bases agree with TRBD1. This CDR3 is 13 amino acids long. V was clipped by 9 bases and J by 7 bases; unmatched bases: 11. Germline loops: CDR1 LNHDA, CDR2 SQIVND (reference sequence). CDR3 in amino acids: CASGPDREHEAFF. The CDR3 nucleotides are TGTGCCAGCGGGCCAGACAGGGAGCATGAAGCTTTCTTT.

As DNA, the CDR3 is TGTGCCAGCAGTTATCTCGGGTATCGAAACACCATATATTTT. As protein: CASSYLGYRNTIYF. The genes are TRBV6-2 or TRBV6-3 and TRBJ1-3; D gene ambiguous. Looked up from germline, CDR1 is MNHEY and CDR2 is SVGEGT. This CDR3 is 14 amino acids long. The germline V and J ends were trimmed by 3 bases and 5 bases, with 11 bases remaining between them.

The chain joins TRBV7-9 to TRBJ1-3; perhaps TRBD1 as D (5 bases). CDR3 length: 15 amino acids. Germline V gene data show CDR1 as SEHNR and CDR2 as FQNEAQ (reference sequence). V was clipped by 5 bases and J by 3 bases, with 14 bases between them. CDR3 in DNA: TGTGCCAGCAGCCCCCCAGGGATTATTGGAAACACCATATATTTT. This translates into CASSPPGIIGNTIYF.

V gene TRBV28 combines with J gene TRBJ2-2, with 8 bases identical to TRBD1. The length of the CDR3 is 13 residues. Unmatched junction bases numbered 6, after V lost 8 bases and J lost 7 bases. Germline CDR1 and CDR2: MDHEN and SYDVKM. The CDR3 reads CASFRGRSGELFF. The CDR3 DNA reads TGTGCCAGCTTCAGGGGGCGCAGCGGGGAGCTGTTTTTT.

This chain connects TRBV3-1 (or the pseudogene TRBV3-2) to TRBJ1-2; D is unclear. This CDR3 region has 15 residues. V gave up 2 bases and J gave up 4 bases, with 14 bases separating them. Germline assignment: CDR1 LGHDT and CDR2 YNNKEL (reference sequence). The CDR3 here is CASSQTGGTFYGYTF. DNA for the CDR3: TGTGCCAGCAGCCAAACCGGAGGTACTTTCTATGGCTACACCTTC.

The rearrangement uses TRBV19 and TRBJ1-5; D possibly corresponds to TRBD1 (5 bases). Germline loops: CDR1 LNHDA, CDR2 SQIVND (reference sequence). CDR3 length: 15 residues. V was trimmed by 5 bases and J by 4 bases, leaving 15 bases between them. CDR3 sequence (DNA): TGTGCCAGTAGTCTGACGGGGGTGAGAAATCAGCCCCAGCATTTT. Its protein product is CASSLTGVRNQPQHF.

This chain joins TRBV3-1 (or the pseudogene TRBV3-2) and TRBJ2-1, with 9 bases identical to TRBD2. Germline CDR1 and CDR2: LGHDT and YNNKEL (reference sequence). The V segment lost 4 bases and the J segment 6 bases; nucleotides outside the gene matches: 10. The CDR3 totals 16 residues. The CDR3 nucleotides read TGTGCCAGCAGCCCCAGCGCGGGGGGGCCTAGCAATGAGCAGTTCTTC. It specifies CASSPSAGGPSNEQFF.

The chain couples TRBV6-5 to TRBJ1-1; 9 bases fit TRBD1. This CDR3 comprises 15 residues. CDR1 and CDR2 from the germline V gene are MNHEY and SVGAGI. J gave up 6 bases and V 6 bases, and 11 bases lay outside the gene matches. This chain's CDR3 is CASRGTGQGNAEAFF. CDR3 coding DNA: TGTGCCAGCAGGGGAACGGGACAGGGTAACGCTGAAGCTTTCTTT.

The chain recombines TRBV19 with TRBJ2-1; the match to TRBD2 covers 8 bases. This CDR3 is built from 18 residues. CDR1 is LNHDA and CDR2 is SQIVND in the germline V gene (reference sequence). V was pared by 0 bases and J by 0 bases, with 7 bases of the junction left unmatched. In nucleotides, the CDR3 is TGTGCCAGTAGTATAGACCAGCGGGGGTCGTTCTCCTACAATGAGCAGTTCTTC. Residues: CASSIDQRGSFSYNEQFF. Full variable domain (missing parts from reference TRBV19 and TRBJ2-1): DGGITQSPKYLFRKEGQNVTLSCEQNLNHDAMYWYRQDPGQGLRLIYYSQIVNDFQKGDIAEGYSVSREKKESFPLTVTSAQKNPTAFYLCASSIDQRGSFSYNEQFFGPGTRLTVL.

V gene TRBV19 combines with J gene TRBJ1-6; 10 positions agree with TRBD1. The CDR3 loop spans 17 amino acids. J gave up 2 bases and V 7 bases, and 8 bases lay outside the gene matches. Germline lookup yields CDR1 LNHDA and CDR2 SQIVND (reference sequence). The CDR3: CASKDRGVLTYNSPLHF. DNA for the CDR3: TGTGCCAGTAAGGACAGGGGGGTCCTAACCTATAATTCACCCCTCCACTTT.

The chain has TRBV4-3 and TRBJ2-5; D is perhaps TRBD2 (6 bases). V was clipped by 4 bases and J by 4 bases, with 13 bases between them. The CDR3 runs to 14 residues. CDR1 LGHNA and CDR2 YSLEER come from the germline V gene. CDR3 DNA sequence: TGCGCCAGCAGCCCGGCGGGTAGCGGAGAGACCCAGTACTTC. Its translation: CASSPAGSGETQYF.

V usage is TRBV4-2 and J usage is TRBJ2-7, with 7 nucleotides matching TRBD2. The ends lost 5 bases at V and 1 base at J; junction bases unmatched: 8. The CDR3 loop spans 15 amino acids. Germline V CDR1 and CDR2: LGHNA, YNFKEQ. CDR3 loop: CASSSSERGSYEQYF. CDR3 bases: TGTGCCAGCAGCTCATCAGAGCGGGGATCCTACGAGCAGTACTTC.

This clone was seen a handful of times. The gene calls are TRBV28 and TRBJ2-2; tentatively, D is TRBD1 (5 bases). V was shortened by 3 bases and J by 13 bases, with 12 bases between the two germline ends. CDR1 MDHEN and CDR2 SYDVKM come from the germline V gene. This CDR3 spans 12 amino acids. The chain's CDR3 is CASSLSSRVLFF. In DNA, the CDR3 is TGTGCCAGCAGTTTGAGTTCCAGGGTGCTGTTTTTT.

In its sample, this clone was seen a few times. The CDR3 DNA follows: TGCGCCAGCAGCTCCAGGGCCGGCTCTGGAAACACCATATATTTT. The encoded protein is CASSSRAGSGNTIYF. The rearrangement links TRBV5-1 to TRBJ1-3; D might be TRBD1 (5 bases). With 3 bases removed from V and 0 bases from J, the gap between germline ends came to 10 bases. Looked up from germline, CDR1 is SGHRS and CDR2 is YFSETQ. There are 15 residues in the CDR3.

The rearrangement uses TRBV15 and TRBJ1-5, with D hard to call. Deletions cut 5 bases from V and 2 bases from J, with 13 bases between. The germline gives CDR1 LNHNV, CDR2 YYDKDF (reference sequence). The CDR3 loop spans 15 amino acids. As DNA, the CDR3 is TGTGCCACCAGCTCCGGGGATACGGGCAATCAGCCCCAGCATTTT. Its protein product is CATSSGDTGNQPQHF.